The next 15 T cell receptor beta chains were all read from a single sample in a study of blood T cells in healthy people across ages. A second about 6 to 11 cycle PCR used barcoded and J-beta primers. TCRdb re-called the 5' RACE reads through MiXCR, storing one row per CDR3 protein. The table lists nearly 1 million distinct CDR3 sequences, approximately 50% of them singletons. Sequenced: blood. The receptors derive from a woman between 55 and 75 years old in good health.

The chain uses TRBV7-8 and TRBJ1-5; D is unresolved. Looked up from germline, CDR1 is SGHVS and CDR2 is FQNEAQ. V shed 5 bases and J shed 3 bases, with 11 bases lying between them. This CDR3 region has 14 residues. The CDR3: CASSPRHPNQPQHF. CDR3 nucleotide sequence: TGTGCCAGCAGCCCTCGACACCCCAATCAGCCCCAGCATTTT.

This chain uses TRBV7-9 with TRBJ2-3, with 11 bases aligning to TRBD2. After removal of 3 bases from V and 1 base from J, the junction contained 3 bases not matched to a gene. Germline V CDR1 and CDR2: SEHNR, FQNEAQ (reference sequence). The CDR3 length is 16 residues. The CDR3 DNA sequence: TGTGCCAGCAGCTTGGGACTAGCGGAGGGCACAGATACGCAGTATTTT. It yields the protein CASSLGLAEGTDTQYF.

V is TRBV25-1 and J is TRBJ1-6; D gene uncertain. V was cut by 0 bases and J by 10 bases, with 4 bases left in between. The CDR3 runs 12 residues. The germline V gene encodes CDR1 MGHDK and CDR2 SYGVNS. The DNA for the CDR3 is TGTGCCAGCAGTGAATATCTGTCACCCCTCCACTTT. Translating it yields CASSEYLSPLHF. Full variable domain (remainder filled in from reference TRBV25-1 and TRBJ1-6): EADIYQTPRYLVIGTGKKITLECSQTMGHDKMYWYQQDPGMELHLIHYSYGVNSTEKGDLSSESTVSRIRTEHFPLTLESARPSHTSQYLCASSEYLSPLHFGNGTRLTVT.

The table lists this clonotype with a few counts. This chain uses TRBV10-3 with TRBJ2-7, with D possibly called TRBD1 or TRBD2 (6 bases each). CDR1 and CDR2 (germline): ENHRY, SYGVKD. CDR3 length: 13 amino acids. Deletions cut 10 bases from V and 3 bases from J, with 16 bases between. The CDR3 bases are TGTGCCACACAGGGAGGATCTATCTACGAGCAGTACTTC. Its protein is CATQGGSIYEQYF.

V and J are TRBV20-1 and TRBJ2-5; D call uncertain. Near its end, the DNA agrees better with TRBJ2-7, so the J call may be wrong. CDR3 length: 11 amino acids. Germline CDR1 is DFQATT and CDR2 is SNEGSKA (reference sequence). CDR3 coding DNA: TGCAGTGCTAAATCTAGCTACGAGCAGTACTTC. This sequence encodes CSAKSSYEQYF.

This chain joins TRBV28 and TRBJ2-4; 7 bases align to TRBD1. V shed 3 bases and J 0 bases; nucleotides not matched to a gene: 11. Germline CDR1 and CDR2: MDHEN and SYDVKM. This CDR3 region has 18 residues. The CDR3 loop is CASSFITGAGLAKNIQYF. The CDR3 DNA is TGTGCCAGCAGTTTCATTACAGGGGCCGGGCTAGCCAAAAACATTCAGTACTTC.

This clonotype was observed a few times. The chain carries TRBV28 and TRBJ2-7; D gene ambiguous. V gave up 6 bases and J gave up 0 bases, with 12 bases separating them. The CDR3 is made up of 14 amino acids. CDR1 and CDR2 (germline): MDHEN, SYDVKM. The CDR3 DNA follows: TGTGCCAGCAGACTCGGACGGCACTCCTACGAGCAGTACTTC. It specifies CASRLGRHSYEQYF. Based on the CDR3 plus reference TRBV28 and TRBJ2-7, the full variable domain is DVKVTQSSRYLVKRTGEKVFLECVQDMDHENMFWYRQDPGLGLRLIYFSYDVKMKEKGDIPEGYSVSREKKERFSLILESASTNQTSMYLCASRLGRHSYEQYFGPGTRLTVT.

The gene calls are TRBV7-2 and TRBJ1-4, with 9 bases identical to TRBD1. The CDR3 runs to 13 residues. Trimming removed 5 bases from V and 8 bases from J; junction bases left unmatched: 3. Germline V gives CDR1 SGHTA, CDR2 FQGNSA. The CDR3 sequence is CASSVGQGEKLFF. The CDR3 bases are TGTGCCAGCAGCGTGGGACAGGGCGAAAAACTGTTTTTT.

The gene calls are TRBV3-1 and TRBJ2-7; 9 nucleotides agree with TRBD1. The junction had 10 bases not matched to a gene; V was cut back by 1 base and J by 9 bases. Germline V CDR1 and CDR2: LGHDT, YNNKEL (reference sequence). The CDR3 is 15 amino acids. CDR3 nucleotides: TGTGCCAGCAGCCAAGTAACAGGGGGCACAAGTGGGCAGTACTTC. Its translation: CASSQVTGGTSGQYF.

In this sample, this clonotype turned up many times. The chain uses TRBV29-1 and TRBJ2-7, with D perhaps matching TRBD1 or TRBD2 (5 bases each). CDR3 size: 16 residues. Germline V gene data show CDR1 as SQVTM and CDR2 as ANQGSEA. V was cut by 5 bases and J by 4 bases, with 24 bases left in between. The CDR3 nucleotides are TGCAGCGTTTCTGGCCCGTTTTGGGGGAGCGCTTACGAGCAGTACTTC. Amino acids: CSVSGPFWGSAYEQYF.

This clonotype occurred a few times. The chain is built from TRBV2 and TRBJ2-7; TRBD1 aligns across 9 bases. With 8 bases clipped from V and 3 bases from J, the junction kept 11 bases outside the gene matches. The CDR3 is made up of 15 amino acids. The germline V gene encodes CDR1 SNHLY and CDR2 FYNNEI. The CDR3 DNA sequence: TGTGCCAGCCATCCCCGGACAGGGGATTACTACGAGCAGTACTTC. Translating it yields CASHPRTGDYYEQYF.

The chain couples TRBV6-1 to TRBJ2-5; D is ambiguous. Trimming removed 3 bases at V and 1 base at J, with 12 bases between. The CDR3 contains 15 residues. CDR1 and CDR2 from the germline V gene are MNHNS and SASEGT. The CDR3 sequence: CASSEILGSQETQYF. The CDR3 coding sequence is TGTGCCAGCAGTGAGATCTTAGGTAGCCAAGAGACCCAGTACTTC.

Only one count was recorded for this clonotype. The genes are TRBV20-1 and TRBJ2-4, with 12 bases matching TRBD2. The end of the DNA aligns better with TRBJ2-7, so the J call may be wrong. This CDR3 contains 18 residues. CDR1 and CDR2 (germline): DFQATT, SNEGSKA (reference sequence). Written as DNA, the CDR3 is TGCAGTGCTAGATATGGGGGGGGGCTAGCGGGAGGGCAATACGAGCAGTACTTC. Translating gives CSARYGGGLAGGQYEQYF.

The table lists this clonotype with a few counts. This chain links TRBV6-1 with TRBJ1-4; no reliable D call. This CDR3 has 16 residues. Germline V gene sequence: CDR1 MNHNS, CDR2 SASEGT. The ends were cut back, 8 bases at V and 4 bases at J, with 20 bases in the middle. The CDR3, as DNA: TGTGCCAGCGAGGATACCCCCCGTTACTATAATGAAAAACTGTTTTTT. This encodes CASEDTPRYYNEKLFF.

The rearrangement links TRBV6-2 or TRBV6-3 to TRBJ2-3; D uncertain. In germline, CDR1 is MNHEY, CDR2 SVGEGT. The CDR3 is made up of 11 amino acids. V lost 9 bases to trimming and J lost 4 bases, with 8 bases between them. The CDR3: CASGSADTQYF. The CDR3 DNA is TGTGCCAGTGGCTCGGCAGATACGCAGTATTTT.